Presented here are 22 T cell receptor beta chains from one specimen sequenced in a study of cytomegalovirus exposure and HLA in healthy donors. TCRdb's table, derived via immunoSEQ multiplex PCR, lists solely in-frame clones and lacks some. The sample holds tens of thousands of clones, about 96% seen once. The sample was PBMCs. Receptor source: a man between 18 and 35 years old in good health and CMV-seronegative.

The rearrangement links TRBV9 to TRBJ2-7, with 10 bases fitting TRBD1. CDR1 is SGDLS, CDR2 YYNGEE, per germline. The CDR3 has 19 residues. The V segment lost 0 bases and the J segment 0 bases; nucleotides outside the gene matches: 12. CDR3 in DNA: TGTGCCAGCAGCGTAGGAGGACAGGGGGGCGGGGGTATCTCCTACGAGCAGTACTTC. Encoded protein: CASSVGGQGGGGISYEQYF. Based on the CDR3 plus reference TRBV9 and TRBJ2-7, the full variable domain is DSGVTQTPKHLITATGQRVTLRCSPRSGDLSVYWYQQSLDQGLQFLIQYYNGEERAKGNILERFSAQQFPDLHSELNLSSLELGDSALYFCASSVGGQGGGGISYEQYFGPGTRLTVT.

This chain uses TRBV4-2 with TRBJ1-2; D remains ambiguous. The CDR3 totals 15 residues. In germline, CDR1 is LGHNA, CDR2 YNFKEQ. The ends were cut back, 3 bases at V and 4 bases at J, with 15 bases in the middle. The CDR3 is CASSHPREGSYGYTF. The CDR3 nucleotides read TGTGCCAGCAGCCATCCCCGAGAGGGTTCCTATGGCTACACCTTC.

The gene calls are TRBV28 and TRBJ1-1, with D perhaps matching TRBD1 (5 bases). The CDR3 length is 15 residues. Germline CDR1 and CDR2: MDHEN and SYDVKM. The V gene lost 1 base and the J gene lost 0 bases, with 9 bases spanning the gap. As DNA, the CDR3 is TGTGCCAGCAGTTTATATTCAGGGATGAACACTGAAGCTTTCTTT. It yields the protein CASSLYSGMNTEAFF.

V gene TRBV29-1 combines with J gene TRBJ2-5; D perhaps matches TRBD1 (6 bases). The CDR3 runs to 15 residues. V shed 5 bases and J shed 0 bases, with 16 bases lying between them. Germline-derived CDR1 and CDR2 are SQVTM and ANQGSEA. The CDR3 spells CSVWGLDRNQETQYF. The DNA for the CDR3 is TGCAGCGTTTGGGGCCTTGACAGGAACCAAGAGACCCAGTACTTC.

This sequence joins TRBV5-1 and TRBJ2-7; TRBD1 might be the D (6 bases). Trimming cost V 2 bases and J 0 bases, with 12 bases left between them. The CDR3 is 15 residues long. Per germline, CDR1 SGHRS and CDR2 YFSETQ. The CDR3 DNA is TGCGCCAGCAGCTTAAGTGGGGGCGACTCCTACGAGCAGTACTTC. It specifies CASSLSGGDSYEQYF.

The chain joins TRBV5-5 to TRBJ2-3, with 10 bases fitting TRBD2. With 4 bases clipped from V and 1 base from J, the junction kept 6 bases outside the gene matches. The CDR3 is 16 residues long. Germline V lookup: CDR1 SGHKS, CDR2 YYEKEE (reference sequence). CDR3 protein: CASSDLAGVGTDTQYF. As DNA, the CDR3 is TGTGCCAGCAGCGATCTAGCGGGAGTGGGCACAGATACGCAGTATTTT.

A single count supports this clone. V usage is TRBV19 and J usage is TRBJ2-3, with TRBD1 identical over 8 bases. Per germline, CDR1 LNHDA and CDR2 SQIVND (reference sequence). CDR3 length: 15 residues. The ends lost 4 bases at V and 3 bases at J; junction bases unmatched: 6. CDR3 amino acids: CASSTRDRLTDTQYF. The CDR3 DNA follows: TGTGCCAGTAGTACCCGGGACAGGCTTACAGATACGCAGTATTTT.

In DNA, the CDR3 is TGTGCCAGCAGCTTAGCCGGGACTAGCGGGAGCCACGAGCAGTACGTC. It codes for CASSLAGTSGSHEQYV. This chain links TRBV7-9 with TRBJ2-7, with 14 nucleotides matching TRBD2. CDR3 size: 16 residues. V gave up 0 bases and J gave up 5 bases; unmatched junction bases: 3. The germline V gene encodes CDR1 SEHNR and CDR2 FQNEAQ (reference sequence).

J is TRBJ1-2 and V is TRBV14; maybe TRBD1 (6 bases). V was trimmed by 0 bases and J by 8 bases, leaving 22 bases between them. The CDR3 has 17 residues. Germline V CDR1 and CDR2: SGHDN, FVKESK. The CDR3 region is CASSQEGKRGSDRGYTF. DNA for the CDR3: TGTGCCAGCAGCCAAGAGGGGAAAAGGGGTTCTGACAGGGGCTACACCTTC.

V is TRBV25-1 and J is TRBJ2-3; 11 nucleotides line up with TRBD2. The CDR3 has 17 amino acids. The germline gives CDR1 MGHDK, CDR2 SYGVNS. The J segment lost 3 bases and the V segment lost 3 bases, leaving 8 bases of the junction unmatched. This CDR3 reads CASSDGQRTSGTDTQYF. Here the CDR3 DNA reads TGTGCCAGCAGTGATGGTCAGAGGACTAGCGGGACAGATACGCAGTATTTT.

The chain carries TRBV7-2 and TRBJ1-3; 7 bases are a match to TRBD1. Looked up from germline, CDR1 is SGHTA and CDR2 is FQGNSA. V was pared by 5 bases and J by 2 bases, with 3 bases of the junction left unmatched. The CDR3 has 14 residues. CDR3 loop: CASSKGTAGNTIYF. For the CDR3, the DNA is TGTGCCAGCAGCAAGGGGACAGCTGGAAACACCATATATTTT.

The gene calls are TRBV6-5 and TRBJ2-3, with D tentatively TRBD1 (6 bases). Trimming shortened V by 2 bases and J by 4 bases, and 7 bases separated the two germline ends. In germline, CDR1 is MNHEY, CDR2 SVGAGI. The CDR3 is 13 amino acids. The CDR3 DNA sequence: TGTGCCAGCAGTTACGACAGGTCAGATACGCAGTATTTT. It is translated as CASSYDRSDTQYF.

Here the CDR3 reads CAWSGDRENQPQHF. The CDR3 DNA sequence: TGTGCCTGGAGCGGGGACAGGGAGAACCAGCCCCAGCATTTT. This chain links TRBV30 with TRBJ1-5; 9 bases align to TRBD1. The V and J ends lost 3 bases and 7 bases, in that order; junction bases with no gene match: 7. The CDR3 consists of 14 residues. Germline V CDR1 and CDR2: GTSNPN, SVGIG (reference sequence). Full variable domain (remainder filled in from reference TRBV30 and TRBJ1-5): SQTIHQWPATLVQPVGSPLSLECTVEGTSNPNLYWYRQAAGRGLQLLFYSVGIGQISSEVPQNLSASRPQDRQFILSSKKLLLSDSGFYLCAWSGDRENQPQHFGDGTRLSIL.

This clone was seen a single time. V gene TRBV5-1 combines with J gene TRBJ2-2; weak D call: TRBD1 (6 bases). Germline CDR1 is SGHRS and CDR2 is YFSETQ. This CDR3 comprises 15 residues. Trimming took off 5 bases at V and 0 bases at J, with 11 bases between the two ends. The CDR3 DNA reads as TGCGCCAGCAGAGCGGACAGCGCGAACACCGGGGAGCTGTTTTTT. Its protein is CASRADSANTGELFF.

This clone has just one count. The rearrangement uses TRBV7-9 and TRBJ2-1; TRBD2 matches at 10 bases. Unmatched junction bases numbered 7, after V lost 8 bases and J lost 6 bases. CDR1 and CDR2 (germline): SEHNR, FQNEAQ (reference sequence). The CDR3 has 14 residues. The CDR3 reads CASVRSSGSNEQFF. The CDR3 nucleotides are TGTGCCAGCGTAAGGTCTAGCGGGAGCAATGAGCAGTTCTTC.

The chain has TRBV5-4 and TRBJ2-1; 9 bases line up with TRBD1. CDR3 size: 18 residues. The V segment lost 4 bases and the J segment 7 bases; nucleotides outside the gene matches: 18. The germline V gene encodes CDR1 SGHNT and CDR2 YYREEE (reference sequence). In nucleotides, the CDR3 is TGTGCCAGCAGCCATGGACAGGGGAGTATGGGGATTTTGAATGAGCAGTTCTTC. This gives the protein CASSHGQGSMGILNEQFF.

The rearrangement joins TRBV28 to TRBJ1-3; 8 bases match TRBD1. Germline V gene lookup returns CDR1 MDHEN and CDR2 SYDVKM. The CDR3 length is 18 residues. The trim removed 2 bases at V and 5 bases at J, leaving 14 bases unmatched. CDR3 protein: CASSLPSRDRGQRNTIYF. The CDR3 DNA is TGTGCCAGCAGTTTACCCTCACGCGACAGGGGCCAAAGAAACACCATATATTTT.

This chain connects TRBV6-6 to TRBJ1-2; 7 bases agree with TRBD1. The CDR3 totals 15 residues. CDR1 and CDR2 from the germline V gene are MNHNY and SVGAGI (reference sequence). Trimming removed 3 bases from V and 0 bases from J; junction bases left unmatched: 4. The CDR3 loop reads CASSYGTVTNYGYTF. The CDR3 nucleotides read TGTGCCAGCAGTTATGGGACAGTAACTAACTATGGCTACACCTTC.

The CDR3 DNA sequence: TGTGCCAGCAGTGAGCGGGAGGGCCTATACAATGAGCAGTTCTTC. Translated, it gives CASSEREGLYNEQFF. This rearrangement joins TRBV6-4 to TRBJ2-1; 9 bases match TRBD2. CDR1 is MRHNA and CDR2 is SNTAGT in the germline V gene. The CDR3 has 15 residues. The trim removed 3 bases at V and 4 bases at J, leaving 4 bases unmatched.

This chain links TRBV7-3 with TRBJ2-1; D is perhaps TRBD2 (6 bases). The V gene's germline CDR1 is SGHTA and CDR2 FQGTGA. Between the trimmed V and J ends, which lost 4 bases and 0 bases, there was a span of 13 bases. There are 16 residues in the CDR3. Here the CDR3 DNA reads TGTGCCAGCAGCTCCTCGGGAGCGGTCTCCTACAATGAGCAGTTCTTC. Its translation is CASSSSGAVSYNEQFF. Filled out from reference TRBV7-3 and TRBJ2-1, the complete variable domain reads GAGVSQTPSNKVTEKGKYVELRCDPISGHTALYWYRQSLGQGPEFLIYFQGTGAADDSGLPNDRFFAVRPEGSVSTLKIQRTERGDSAVYLCASSSSGAVSYNEQFFGPGTRLTVL.

J is TRBJ2-1 and V is TRBV11-2, with D tentatively TRBD2 (5 bases). Trimming removed 4 bases at V and 6 bases at J, with 13 bases between. CDR3 length equals 14 residues. Germline assignment: CDR1 SGHAT and CDR2 FQNNGV. Here the CDR3 DNA reads TGTGCCAGCAGCTCCAGACTACGGGCCAATGAGCAGTTCTTC. Its protein is CASSSRLRANEQFF. Full variable domain (missing parts from reference TRBV11-2 and TRBJ2-1): EAGVAQSPRYKIIEKRQSVAFWCNPISGHATLYWYQQILGQGPKLLIQFQNNGVVDDSQLPKDRFSAERLKGVDSTLKIQPAKLEDSAVYLCASSSRLRANEQFFGPGTRLTVL.

This clone was observed a handful of times. CDR3 residues: CASSPLGSDTAGYTF. In DNA form, the CDR3 reads TGTGCCAGCAGCCCTCTAGGGTCGGACACGGCAGGCTACACCTTC. This chain joins TRBV9 and TRBJ1-2; tentative D call: TRBD1 (5 bases). The CDR3 is 15 amino acids. Germline V gene data show CDR1 as SGDLS and CDR2 as YYNGEE. V was trimmed by 4 bases and J by 8 bases, leaving 21 bases between them.